This TCR beta chain is from a study of regulatory T cells in long-lasting Graves disease (dated by TCRdb to 2020 to 2023). Concerning the study at large: To count as having persistent Graves' disease, a patient had to have received antithyroid drug treatment for over 5 years with TSH receptor autoantibodies remaining persistently positive. The study took place in China and was registered as a clinical trial. This study used TCR sequencing and RNA sequencing of peripheral blood to compare persistent Graves' disease patients against newly diagnosed Graves' disease patients. TCR sequencing covered some 13 persistent and approximately 20 newly diagnosed Graves' disease patients, some 35 samples in total. Antithyroid drugs had been taken for around 9.8 years on average by persistent Graves' disease patients in the clinical cohort. Paper-wide results and their limitations: Only the TCR beta chain was sequenced and analyzed. The small sample size was acknowledged by the authors as a limitation that may reduce accuracy. Lower TCR Shannon entropy and fewer highly expanded clones were observed in persistent Graves' disease patients than in newly diagnosed patients, which suggested clonal expansion. The study examined only peripheral blood because the primary lesion, thyroid tissue, could not be accessed. More public clonotypes were shared among persistent patients (2,741) than among newly diagnosed patients (966). Preferential use of TRBV28, TRBJ1-2 and TRBJ2-5 was observed in persistent disease, whereas TRBV20-1 and TRBJ2-1 were favored in newly diagnosed disease.

The method was multiplex PCR. Instrument used: Illumina HiSeq 4000. CDR3 regions were amplified by Arm-PCR with iRepertoire HTBI primers to construct TCR beta libraries. Before sequencing, the PCR products went through gel purification. In the original analysis: Gene usage analysis of CDR3 amino acid clonotypes used the approximately 62 TRBV and about 14 TRBJ segments found across samples. COPE and FqMerger were used to merge filtered high-quality paired reads into contigs. Contigs were aligned with BLAST to IMGT TRBV, TRBD and TRBJ reference genes, and CDR3 was defined per IMGT. Highly expanded clones were defined as clonotypes with a frequency above 0.1%. Shannon entropy served as the measure of repertoire diversity, while the Gini coefficient captured V-J evenness. Public clonotypes were defined as clonotypes shared by more than one individual. The public reads were reanalyzed by TCRdb: fastp trimming at Q25, MiXCR alignment, in-frame beta chains only. CDR3 protein duplicates are merged, each entry listing the most common genes and DNA. None of the V and J calls come from the authors' own analysis; TCRdb made them. The table for this sample lists about half a million distinct CDR3 sequences; about 20% of them were counted only once. 10% to 15% of the sample rests with the top ten.

This clonotype was seen more than once but under ten times. Its antigen is currently not known. Per-nucleotide qualities are absent, and no much larger clonotype sits a single base away. The label giving this sample's time point can be read as: persistent/refractory GD, antithyroid drugs over 5 years with positive TRAb. For both TCR sequencing and RNA sequencing, RNA was extracted from PBMCs in TRIzol. Graves' disease was diagnosed according to American Thyroid Association guidelines. The patients came from an endocrinology department in Xi'an, China. Each patient gave 8.5 to 9.5 milliliters of peripheral blood, collected in an EDTA anticoagulant tube. Ficoll Paque Plus density gradient separation was used to isolate PBMCs, and no additional T cell sorting was done. An Agilent 2100 Bioanalyzer and agarose gel were used to assess RNA quality, and a NanoDrop 2000 was used to measure RNA concentration.

Including the terminal cysteine and phenylalanine, the CDR3 comprises 12 residues. Just the 36-base CDR3 DNA is kept, in frame starting at base 1. The V end loses 7 bases and the J end loses 7 bases, and a stretch of 12 bases separates them. This sequence was found in a female donor with Graves disease. The source material was peripheral blood mononuclear cells (PBMCs), sampled when the disease was refractory, from a patient treated with antithyroid drugs. The chain couples TRBV12-3 or TRBV12-4 to TRBJ2-3; D gene: possibly TRBD2, on 5 matching bases. CDR3 sequence: CASKPSGNTQYF. The DNA sequence follows: TGTGCCAGCAAACCCTCCGGGAATACGCAGTATTTT.